The clone carrying this T cell receptor (beta chain) was detected a few times. The sample originates from a study of identical twins. TCRdb reanalysed the 5' RACE reads using MiXCR and keeps one entry per CDR3 protein. The sample carries about 570,000 distinct CDR3 sequences, just under 10% recorded once. V was clipped by 3 bases and J by 4 bases, with 17 bases between them. This CDR3 spans 16 amino acids. The germline CDR1 and CDR2 sequences are KGHSH and LQKENI. The sample was also reused in another study, on yellow fever vaccine responses in identical twins.

This clonotype was sampled from a young woman in good health. Sequencing was done on a sample of PBMCs. The chain links TRBV18 to TRBJ2-3; TRBD1 is a possible D gene (5 bases). The CDR3 loop is CASSPPPGRGSDTQYF. For the CDR3, the DNA is TGTGCCAGCTCACCCCCGCCCGGAAGGGGCTCAGATACGCAGTATTTT.